These T cell receptor beta chains were read from a single sample in a study of ipilimumab plus nivolumab after autologous stem cell transplantation. This table comes from immunoSEQ multiplex PCR, and its TCRdb copy is limited to in-frame clones, with some not included. Among over 35,000 clones, 85% to 95% were seen once, and the ten largest hold under 1%. The starting material was PBMCs, obtained in a trial of ipilimumab plus nivolumab as post-transplant consolidation. These receptors came from a male donor with multiple myeloma. CDR3s include the opening cysteine and the closing phenylalanine or tryptophan. Fields, in order: CDR3 DNA, CDR3 protein, clone size, V gene, J gene, D gene. D genes are given only for firm matches. Size is stated for part of the rows, as once, few or many counts, or as a class when the clone is expanded.

cdr3_nt: TGTGCCTGGGGGGGCGGACAGGTTGCCTACGAGCAGTACTTC
cdr3_aa: CAWGGGQVAYEQYF
clone_size: NA
v_call: TRBV30
j_call: TRBJ2-7
d_call: TRBD1

cdr3_nt: TGTGCCAGCAGTTATGATCGGGCAACCGGGGAGCTGTTTTTT
cdr3_aa: CASSYDRATGELFF
clone_size: NA
v_call: TRBV6-5
j_call: TRBJ2-2
d_call: NA

cdr3_nt: TGTGCCAGCAGCTATGGGTTGGCAGGAGGTCATGAAAAACTGTTTTTT
cdr3_aa: CASSYGLAGGHEKLFF
clone_size: once
v_call: TRBV5-6
j_call: TRBJ1-4
d_call: NA

cdr3_nt: TGTGCCAGCAGCCCACCCCGACTAGCGGGCAACTACGAGCAGTACTTC
cdr3_aa: CASSPPRLAGNYEQYF
clone_size: NA
v_call: TRBV7-2
j_call: TRBJ2-7
d_call: TRBD2

cdr3_nt: TGTGCCAGCAGTTTATCGATAGGGGGCTATGGCTACACCTTC
cdr3_aa: CASSLSIGGYGYTF
clone_size: NA
v_call: TRBV27
j_call: TRBJ1-2
d_call: NA

cdr3_nt: TGTGCTAGTGGTCCCCCCGGTCAGCCCCAGCATTTT
cdr3_aa: CASGPPGQPQHF
clone_size: few
v_call: TRBV12-5
j_call: TRBJ1-5
d_call: NA

cdr3_nt: TGTGCCAGCAGTTACTCGAACGGACAGGCTGAAGCTTTCTTT
cdr3_aa: CASSYSNGQAEAFF
clone_size: NA
v_call: TRBV6-5
j_call: TRBJ1-1
d_call: TRBD1

cdr3_nt: TGTGCCAGCAGCTTCGACAGTAGCTCCTACAATGAGCAGTTCTTC
cdr3_aa: CASSFDSSSYNEQFF
clone_size: NA
v_call: TRBV5-4
j_call: TRBJ2-1
d_call: NA

cdr3_nt: TGTGCCAGTAGTATCAGGGGTGGCGACACTGAAGCTTTCTTT
cdr3_aa: CASSIRGGDTEAFF
clone_size: NA
v_call: TRBV19
j_call: TRBJ1-1
d_call: NA

cdr3_nt: TGCGCCAGCAGCTTGGGAGCGGGACCCTACAATGAGCAGTTCTTC
cdr3_aa: CASSLGAGPYNEQFF
clone_size: NA
v_call: TRBV5-1
j_call: TRBJ2-1
d_call: TRBD2

cdr3_nt: TGTGCCAGCAGTTTGGGCAGAAACACAGATACGCAGTATTTT
cdr3_aa: CASSLGRNTDTQYF
clone_size: NA
v_call: TRBV27
j_call: TRBJ2-3
d_call: NA

cdr3_nt: TGTGCCAGCAGTTTATCCCCCGAGAACACTGAAGCTTTCTTT
cdr3_aa: CASSLSPENTEAFF
clone_size: NA
v_call: TRBV28
j_call: TRBJ1-1
d_call: NA

cdr3_nt: TGCGCCAGCAGCCAAGTCGGGGGCGGGTACAATGAGCAGTTCTTC
cdr3_aa: CASSQVGGGYNEQFF
clone_size: NA
v_call: TRBV4-3
j_call: TRBJ2-1
d_call: NA

cdr3_nt: TGTGCCAGCAGCACCGGACCAGCCCATGGCTACACCTTC
cdr3_aa: CASSTGPAHGYTF
clone_size: NA
v_call: TRBV14
j_call: TRBJ1-2
d_call: NA

cdr3_nt: TGTGCCAGCAGCCGACCAAGGACTAGCATAAACCACGAGCAGTACTTC
cdr3_aa: CASSRPRTSINHEQYF
clone_size: NA
v_call: TRBV5-4
j_call: TRBJ2-7
d_call: TRBD2

cdr3_nt: TGCAGCGTGCGGACTAGCGGCTACGAGCAGTACTTC
cdr3_aa: CSVRTSGYEQYF
clone_size: once
v_call: TRBV29-1
j_call: TRBJ2-7
d_call: TRBD2

cdr3_nt: TGTGCCAGCAGCCAAGAAGGCGTGTACCAAGAGACCCAGTACTTC
cdr3_aa: CASSQEGVYQETQYF
clone_size: NA
v_call: TRBV14
j_call: TRBJ2-5
d_call: NA

cdr3_nt: TGCGCCAGCAGCCAACCAGGGAACACCGGGGAGCTGTTTTTT
cdr3_aa: CASSQPGNTGELFF
clone_size: NA
v_call: TRBV4-3
j_call: TRBJ2-2
d_call: NA

cdr3_nt: TGTGCCAGTAGTATAGGACAATTTTTGTCCGCGGGCACCGGGGAGCTGTTTTTT
cdr3_aa: CASSIGQFLSAGTGELFF
clone_size: NA
v_call: TRBV19
j_call: TRBJ2-2
d_call: NA

cdr3_nt: TGTGCCAGCAGCTTGGGGGGGGAAGCTTCCGAAAAACTGTTTTTT
cdr3_aa: CASSLGGEASEKLFF
clone_size: NA
v_call: TRBV5-4
j_call: TRBJ1-4
d_call: NA

cdr3_nt: TGTGCCAGCGCGACTAACCGAGGGCACGAAGAGACCCAGTACTTC
cdr3_aa: CASATNRGHEETQYF
clone_size: NA
v_call: TRBV5-8
j_call: TRBJ2-5
d_call: NA

cdr3_nt: TGTGCCACCAGCAGAGTGGGGCTGCGGAACACTGAAGCTTTCTTT
cdr3_aa: CATSRVGLRNTEAFF
clone_size: NA
v_call: TRBV15
j_call: TRBJ1-1
d_call: NA

cdr3_nt: TGTGCCAGCAGTTCCGGGAACGGCTACACCTTC
cdr3_aa: CASSSGNGYTF
clone_size: NA
v_call: TRBV6-5
j_call: TRBJ1-2
d_call: NA

cdr3_nt: TGTGCCAGCTCACCGGGACTCTACAATGAGCAGTTCTTC
cdr3_aa: CASSPGLYNEQFF
clone_size: NA
v_call: TRBV18
j_call: TRBJ2-1
d_call: NA

cdr3_nt: TGTGCCAGCAGTTCCGGGGTACCTACGAACACTGAAGCTTTCTTT
cdr3_aa: CASSSGVPTNTEAFF
clone_size: NA
v_call: TRBV28
j_call: TRBJ1-1
d_call: NA

cdr3_nt: TGTGCCTGGAGCCGGCAGGGCCTGAAGCCCCAGCATTTT
cdr3_aa: CAWSRQGLKPQHF
clone_size: NA
v_call: TRBV30
j_call: TRBJ1-5
d_call: NA

cdr3_nt: TGTGCCAGCAGCGAAGCGGGGGCCCTCTACAATGAGCAGTTCTTC
cdr3_aa: CASSEAGALYNEQFF
clone_size: NA
v_call: TRBV11-2
j_call: TRBJ2-1
d_call: TRBD2

cdr3_nt: TGCGCCAGCAGCTTGGCCCGCGGAGCCTACGAGCAGTACTTC
cdr3_aa: CASSLARGAYEQYF
clone_size: NA
v_call: TRBV5-1
j_call: TRBJ2-7
d_call: NA

cdr3_nt: TGTGCCAGCAGTTTATCGATGACAGGGGGGTTCTACGAGCAGTACTTC
cdr3_aa: CASSLSMTGGFYEQYF
clone_size: NA
v_call: TRBV27
j_call: TRBJ2-7
d_call: TRBD1

cdr3_nt: TGCGCCAGCAGGGCGGCACAGGGGGTTCGGAATTCACCCCTCCACTTT
cdr3_aa: CASRAAQGVRNSPLHF
clone_size: NA
v_call: TRBV5-1
j_call: TRBJ1-6
d_call: TRBD1

cdr3_nt: TGTGCCAGCAGTTGGGGGACGGCTCCCAACACCATATATTTT
cdr3_aa: CASSWGTAPNTIYF
clone_size: NA
v_call: TRBV6-1
j_call: TRBJ1-3
d_call: NA

cdr3_nt: TGTGCCAGCAGCCCTCAGACAGGGCGGGCAACAGATACGCAGTATTTT
cdr3_aa: CASSPQTGRATDTQYF
clone_size: NA
v_call: TRBV7-8
j_call: TRBJ2-3
d_call: TRBD1

cdr3_nt: TGTGCCAGCAGTCTCTCTCTCGGGGCGAATTCACCCCTCCACTTT
cdr3_aa: CASSLSLGANSPLHF
clone_size: NA
v_call: TRBV27
j_call: TRBJ1-6
d_call: NA

cdr3_nt: TGTGCCAGCAGCCAAGAGGCTGCAGGACACTGGGGCATTCAGTACTTC
cdr3_aa: CASSQEAAGHWGIQYF
clone_size: NA
v_call: TRBV4-2
j_call: TRBJ2-4
d_call: NA

cdr3_nt: TGTGCCAGTAGTATAGGGCCTGGCACAGATACGCAGTATTTT
cdr3_aa: CASSIGPGTDTQYF
clone_size: NA
v_call: TRBV19
j_call: TRBJ2-3
d_call: NA

cdr3_nt: TGTGCCAGCAGTCCCCATGGGAGCGGCTTCACAGATACGCAGTATTTT
cdr3_aa: CASSPHGSGFTDTQYF
clone_size: NA
v_call: TRBV27
j_call: TRBJ2-3
d_call: NA

cdr3_nt: TGTGCCAGCAGCCCGAGGGATTCCAATTCACCCCTCCACTTT
cdr3_aa: CASSPRDSNSPLHF
clone_size: NA
v_call: TRBV7-9
j_call: TRBJ1-6
d_call: NA

cdr3_nt: TGTGCCAGCAGTGAAAGGCCGAAATACGAGCAGTACTTC
cdr3_aa: CASSERPKYEQYF
clone_size: NA
v_call: TRBV6-1
j_call: TRBJ2-7
d_call: NA

cdr3_nt: TGTGCCAGCAGCAATTCGGGACTAGCCCAAGATACGCAGTATTTT
cdr3_aa: CASSNSGLAQDTQYF
clone_size: NA
v_call: TRBV7-8
j_call: TRBJ2-3
d_call: TRBD2

cdr3_nt: TGTGCCAGCAGTTTCCGCCGGGGGCACGAGCAGTACTTC
cdr3_aa: CASSFRRGHEQYF
clone_size: NA
v_call: TRBV28
j_call: TRBJ2-7
d_call: NA

cdr3_nt: TGTGCCAGCAGCATAGGGGTCGGCTCGACCTACGAGCAGTACTTC
cdr3_aa: CASSIGVGSTYEQYF
clone_size: NA
v_call: TRBV7-2
j_call: TRBJ2-7
d_call: NA

cdr3_nt: TGTGCCAGCAGTTTTAGCGGGAGCAATGAGCAGTTCTTC
cdr3_aa: CASSFSGSNEQFF
clone_size: NA
v_call: TRBV27
j_call: TRBJ2-1
d_call: TRBD2

cdr3_nt: TGTGCCAGCAGCGGGGGACAGGCGAGCAATCAGCCCCAGCATTTT
cdr3_aa: CASSGGQASNQPQHF
clone_size: NA
v_call: TRBV5-5
j_call: TRBJ1-5
d_call: TRBD1

cdr3_nt: TGTGCCAGCAGCCCGCGGGGAGGGATGGGAGAGACCCAGTACTTC
cdr3_aa: CASSPRGGMGETQYF
clone_size: NA
v_call: TRBV5-8
j_call: TRBJ2-5
d_call: TRBD2

cdr3_nt: TGTGCCAGCAGCGTAGGAGCTAACTACGAAGGAACCGGGGAGCTGTTTTTT
cdr3_aa: CASSVGANYEGTGELFF
clone_size: NA
v_call: TRBV9
j_call: TRBJ2-2
d_call: NA

cdr3_nt: TGTGCCAGCAGAACTACCGGGAGGCCTAGGAGTAATGAAAAACTGTTTTTT
cdr3_aa: CASRTTGRPRSNEKLFF
clone_size: NA
v_call: TRBV28
j_call: TRBJ1-4
d_call: NA

cdr3_nt: TGTGCCAGCAGCTTAGAGGCCACCGGGGAGCTGTTTTTT
cdr3_aa: CASSLEATGELFF
clone_size: NA
v_call: TRBV7-2
j_call: TRBJ2-2
d_call: NA

cdr3_nt: TGCGCCAGCACGGGACTAGCGGGAGGCACCTACAATGAGCAGTTCTTC
cdr3_aa: CASTGLAGGTYNEQFF
clone_size: NA
v_call: TRBV5-1
j_call: TRBJ2-1
d_call: TRBD2

cdr3_nt: TGTGCCAGCAGCTTAGTTGGACAGGGGGCAAATAATTCACCCCTCCACTTT
cdr3_aa: CASSLVGQGANNSPLHF
clone_size: NA
v_call: TRBV7-2
j_call: TRBJ1-6
d_call: TRBD1

cdr3_nt: TGTGCCAGCAGCCGTTTGGACAGGGTACACATTCAGTACTTC
cdr3_aa: CASSRLDRVHIQYF
clone_size: NA
v_call: TRBV5-4
j_call: TRBJ2-4
d_call: TRBD1

cdr3_nt: TGTGCCAGCAGTGAAGCGGTCGCGGGGAGGACGGGCAATCAGCCCCAGCATTTT
cdr3_aa: CASSEAVAGRTGNQPQHF
clone_size: NA
v_call: TRBV6-1
j_call: TRBJ1-5
d_call: NA

cdr3_nt: TGCGCCAGCAGCCCCACAGGAACCTACGAGCAGTACTTC
cdr3_aa: CASSPTGTYEQYF
clone_size: NA
v_call: TRBV5-1
j_call: TRBJ2-7
d_call: NA

cdr3_nt: TGTGCCAGCAGCCCCGGGACAGGGGACCACGAGCAGTACTTC
cdr3_aa: CASSPGTGDHEQYF
clone_size: NA
v_call: TRBV6-5
j_call: TRBJ2-7
d_call: TRBD1

cdr3_nt: TGTGCCAGCAGTTACTCGAAGGCGATCGATGAGCAGTTCTTC
cdr3_aa: CASSYSKAIDEQFF
clone_size: NA
v_call: TRBV6-5
j_call: TRBJ2-1
d_call: NA

cdr3_nt: TGTGCCAGCAGTTCCGGGTCCCCCTGGGACCTGTATTTT
cdr3_aa: CASSSGSPWDLYF
clone_size: NA
v_call: TRBV7-8
j_call: TRBJ2-3
d_call: NA

cdr3_nt: TGTGCCAGCAGTTTGATTCGGGATGGCTACACCTTC
cdr3_aa: CASSLIRDGYTF
clone_size: NA
v_call: TRBV28
j_call: TRBJ1-2
d_call: NA

cdr3_nt: TGTGCCAGCAGCTCCCGACAGGGGGGGAGCACAGATACGCAGTATTTT
cdr3_aa: CASSSRQGGSTDTQYF
clone_size: NA
v_call: TRBV7-2
j_call: TRBJ2-3
d_call: TRBD1

cdr3_nt: TGTGCCAGCAGTTTATCGGCCAGCGGGGGGGGTAGGGAGCAGTTCTTC
cdr3_aa: CASSLSASGGGREQFF
clone_size: NA
v_call: TRBV27
j_call: TRBJ2-1
d_call: TRBD2

cdr3_nt: TGCGCCAGCAGCTCCGGGACAGACTATGGCTACACCTTC
cdr3_aa: CASSSGTDYGYTF
clone_size: NA
v_call: TRBV5-1
j_call: TRBJ1-2
d_call: TRBD1